These 2 T cell receptor beta chains originate from one sample sequenced in a study of cytomegalovirus exposure and HLA in healthy donors (dated by TCRdb to 2017 to 2019). The method was the immunoSEQ multiplex PCR assay. For the multiplex PCR, a mixture combining 60 forward primers for TCR Vbeta segments and 13 reverse primers for TCR Jbeta segments was used. The clones in this table, taken by TCRdb from immuneACCESS, are in-frame only. Not every clone is retained; where verified, under half of the shortfall comes from an unresolved V gene, and the cause of the rest is unknown. This sample has roughly 77,000 clones in its table, and about two thirds of those were observed once. The ten largest clones capture 6.9% of the sample. What was sequenced was PBMCs. These receptors originate from a woman aged 45-65 years in good health and CMV-seropositive.

The chain employs TRBV18 and TRBJ2-4, with D perhaps matching TRBD1 (6 bases). From germline, CDR1 is KGHSH and CDR2 LQKENI. The CDR3 has 17 residues. The V and J ends lost 10 bases and 0 bases respectively, with 22 bases between them. CDR3 residues: CATLPEDRILAKNIQYF. Written as DNA, the CDR3 is TGTGCCACCCTTCCCGAAGACAGGATCCTAGCCAAAAACATTCAGTACTTC.

The chain has TRBV2 and TRBJ2-7, with 8 bases fitting TRBD1. Germline V CDR1 and CDR2: SNHLY, FYNNEI. This CDR3 region has 17 residues. After removal of 2 bases from V and 5 bases from J, the junction contained 14 bases not matched to a gene. The DNA of the CDR3 is TGTGCCAGCAGTGAATATTTAGTAAGGACAGGGAGGAACGAGCAGTACGTC. This sequence encodes CASSEYLVRTGRNEQYV.